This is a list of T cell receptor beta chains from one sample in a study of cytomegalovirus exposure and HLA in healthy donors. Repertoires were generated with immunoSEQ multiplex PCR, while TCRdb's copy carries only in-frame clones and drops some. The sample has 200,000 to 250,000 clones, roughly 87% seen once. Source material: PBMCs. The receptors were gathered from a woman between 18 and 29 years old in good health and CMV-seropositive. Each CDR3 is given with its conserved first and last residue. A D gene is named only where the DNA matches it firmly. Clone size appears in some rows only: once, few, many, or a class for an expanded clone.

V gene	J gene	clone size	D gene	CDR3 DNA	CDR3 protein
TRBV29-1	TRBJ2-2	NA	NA	TGCAGCGGCCAACGGGGGAGCACCGGGGAGCTGTTTTTT	CSGQRGSTGELFF
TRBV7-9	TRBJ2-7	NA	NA	TGTGCCAGCAGCTTACTTAGCGGAAGCTCCTACGAGCAGTACTTC	CASSLLSGSSYEQYF
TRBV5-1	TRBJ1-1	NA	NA	TGCGCCAGCAGCCGAGGAGGGACGAACACTGAAGCTTTCTTT	CASSRGGTNTEAFF
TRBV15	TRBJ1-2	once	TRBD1	TGTGCCACCAGCAGATATGACAGGGGGCATGGCTACACCTTC	CATSRYDRGHGYTF
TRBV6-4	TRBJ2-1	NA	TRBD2	TGTGCCAGCAGTGACTCGGCGGGGGAATACAATGAGCAGTTCTTC	CASSDSAGEYNEQFF
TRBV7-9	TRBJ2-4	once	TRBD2	TGTGCCAGCAGCCCACGGTACGGGGAGGGGGCCAAAAACATTCAGTACTTC	CASSPRYGEGAKNIQYF
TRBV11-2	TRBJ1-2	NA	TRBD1	TGTGCCAGCAGCTTTGACCGGGACAGTGTCCAGGGCTACACCTTC	CASSFDRDSVQGYTF
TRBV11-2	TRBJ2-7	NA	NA	TGTGCCAGCAGCTCCCCCTTAGAGCAGTACTTC	CASSSPLEQYF
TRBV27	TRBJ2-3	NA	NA	TGTGCCAGCGACCCTCGAGGGGGAGGGACAGATACGCAGTATTTT	CASDPRGGGTDTQYF
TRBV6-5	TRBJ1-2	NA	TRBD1	TGTGCCAGCGGACAGGGCGGTGGCTACACCTTC	CASGQGGGYTF
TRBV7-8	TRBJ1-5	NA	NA	TGTGCCAGCAGCTTAGGGAGGGCGTCGCAGCCCCAGCATTTT	CASSLGRASQPQHF
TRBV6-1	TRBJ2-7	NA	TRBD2	TGTGCCAGCAGTGAACTCGGACTAGCGGGAGGCGTCTTGGACGAGCAGTACTTC	CASSELGLAGGVLDEQYF
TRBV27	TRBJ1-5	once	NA	TGTGCCAGCAGTTTAGGGGGCTTAAGCCACCAGCCCCAGCATTTT	CASSLGGLSHQPQHF
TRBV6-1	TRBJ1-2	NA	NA	TGTGCCAGCAGGGCCGGGTATGGCTACACCTTC	CASRAGYGYTF
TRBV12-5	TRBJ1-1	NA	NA	TGTGCTAGTGGTTTGGTACGAGTCTTCCGCAACACTGAAGCTTTCTTT	CASGLVRVFRNTEAFF
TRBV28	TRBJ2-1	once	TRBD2	TGTGCCAGCAGTTTCCCCGGGACTAGCAATGAGCAGTTCTTC	CASSFPGTSNEQFF
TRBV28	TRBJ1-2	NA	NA	TGTGCCAGCAGTAGAGACATTCGTTACTATGGCTACACCTTC	CASSRDIRYYGYTF
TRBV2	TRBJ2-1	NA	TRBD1	TGTGCCAGCAGTGGGGGGACAGGTGACAATGAGCAGTTCTTC	CASSGGTGDNEQFF
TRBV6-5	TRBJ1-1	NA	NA	TGTGCCAGCAGTATAAGGGGGAACACTGAAGCTTTCTTT	CASSIRGNTEAFF
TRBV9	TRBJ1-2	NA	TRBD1	TGTGCCAGCAGCGTAGCAACTGGACAGGGATCCGGTGGCTACACCTTC	CASSVATGQGSGGYTF
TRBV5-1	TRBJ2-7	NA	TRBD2	TGCGCCAGCGGGAGGGCCGGAGGGGAGCAGTACTTC	CASGRAGGEQYF
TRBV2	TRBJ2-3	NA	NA	TGTGCCAGCAGGGGAGGAGATACGCAGTATTTT	CASRGGDTQYF
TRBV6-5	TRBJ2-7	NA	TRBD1	TGTGCCAGCAGTTACTCGACTGACAGGGCCCCCCACGAGCAGTACTTC	CASSYSTDRAPHEQYF
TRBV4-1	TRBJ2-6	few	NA	TGCGCCAGCAGCCAAGACAGGGGCTCTGGGGCCAACGTCCTGACTTTC	CASSQDRGSGANVLTF
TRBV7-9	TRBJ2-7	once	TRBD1	TGTGCCAGCAGCTCATGGACAGGGGGTAACTACGAGCAGTACTTC	CASSSWTGGNYEQYF
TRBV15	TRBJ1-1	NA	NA	TGTGCCACCAGCAGGTCGACATCGAACACTGAAGCTTTCTTT	CATSRSTSNTEAFF
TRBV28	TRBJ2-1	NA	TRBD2	TGTGCCAGCAGCCCCGTCGGGACTAGCGTGAGACCCCTCTGGGATGAGCAGTTCTTC	CASSPVGTSVRPLWDEQFF
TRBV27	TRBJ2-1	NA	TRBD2	TGTGCCAGCAGTTTACTCCCTAGCGGGAGCAACAATGAGCAGTTCTTC	CASSLLPSGSNNEQFF
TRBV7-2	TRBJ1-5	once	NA	TGTGCCAGCAGTGCCGGGACGGGGGGACAGCCCCAGCATTTT	CASSAGTGGQPQHF
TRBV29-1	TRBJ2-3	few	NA	TGCAGCGCGCGACAGCGAAGCACAGATACGCAGTATTTT	CSARQRSTDTQYF